Listed here are 25 T cell receptor beta chains from one sample, sequenced in a study of radiation and T cells in renal cell carcinoma. Treatment given: 15 Gy SBRT to primary tumor, nephrectomy 4 weeks later. Some clones are missing from TCRdb's copy, which holds only in-frame ones; the method was immunoSEQ multiplex PCR. Here the sample spans 16,000 or so clones, 50% being singletons. This specimen was tumor tissue, taken from a patient whose treatment included radiotherapy and nephrectomy. Every receptor here comes from a woman aged 60-70 years with renal cell carcinoma.

This clone was counted ten times or more. V is TRBV2 and J is TRBJ1-2; tentative D call: TRBD1 (5 bases). The V gene lost 7 bases and the J gene lost 4 bases, with 19 bases spanning the gap. There are 15 residues in the CDR3. Germline lookup yields CDR1 SNHLY and CDR2 FYNNEI. The DNA for the CDR3 is TGTGCCAGCACCGAGACAGACCCCAGTTCCTATGGCTACACCTTC. It translates to CASTETDPSSYGYTF.

V usage is TRBV27 and J usage is TRBJ1-2; TRBD1 matches at 9 bases. The CDR3 length is 15 residues. Trimming removed 5 bases from V and 5 bases from J; junction bases left unmatched: 9. Germline V gene sequence: CDR1 MNHEY, CDR2 SMNVEV (reference sequence). CDR3 sequence: CASSHNRDRAYGYTF. CDR3 bases: TGTGCCAGCAGTCACAATCGGGACAGGGCATATGGCTACACCTTC.

The V call is TRBV5-4, the J call TRBJ2-1; 8 positions agree with TRBD2. Trimming removed 0 bases from V and 8 bases from J; junction bases left unmatched: 7. Germline V lookup: CDR1 SGHNT, CDR2 YYREEE (reference sequence). CDR3 size: 15 residues. This CDR3 is CASSLDAGGGDEQFF. CDR3 coding DNA: TGTGCCAGCAGCTTGGACGCGGGGGGAGGGGATGAGCAGTTCTTC. The variable domain in full, with the rest retrieved from reference TRBV5-4 and TRBJ2-1, is ETGVTQSPTHLIKTRGQQVTLRCSSQSGHNTVSWYQQALGQGPQFIFQYYREEENGRGNFPPRFSGLQFPNYSSELNVNALELDDSALYLCASSLDAGGGDEQFFGPGTRLTVL.

The rearrangement uses TRBV29-1 and TRBJ2-1, with no clear D. The CDR3 has 13 residues. Germline CDR1 SQVTM, CDR2 ANQGSEA. V lost 2 bases and J lost 4, with 9 bases in between. DNA of the CDR3: TGCAGCGTTGAAAACCCCAGATACAATGAGCAGTTCTTC. Residues: CSVENPRYNEQFF.

The rearrangement joins TRBV6-5 to TRBJ2-5; tentative D call: TRBD1 (6 bases). CDR3 length: 13 residues. Germline V gene lookup returns CDR1 MNHEY and CDR2 SVGAGI. With 5 bases removed from V and 3 bases from J, the gap between germline ends came to 10 bases. The CDR3 spells CASSRGHEETQYF. The CDR3 DNA sequence: TGTGCCAGCAGTCGGGGACACGAAGAGACCCAGTACTTC.

There are a few counts of this clone. The chain carries TRBV10-3 and TRBJ1-2, with D possibly being TRBD1 (6 bases). The CDR3 is 14 residues long. Germline V gene sequence: CDR1 ENHRY, CDR2 SYGVKD. Trimming took off 4 bases at V and 3 bases at J, with 12 bases between the two ends. The CDR3 sequence is CAISGPRGYYGYTF. The CDR3 bases are TGTGCCATCAGTGGGCCTAGGGGGTACTATGGCTACACCTTC.

The V gene is TRBV28, the J gene TRBJ2-3; tentatively, D is TRBD1 or TRBD2 (5 bases each). The CDR3 runs to 16 residues. V gave up 7 bases and J gave up 4 bases, with 21 bases separating them. Germline V gives CDR1 MDHEN, CDR2 SYDVKM. The CDR3 here is CASKPAPGSGPDTQYF. The CDR3 DNA is TGTGCCAGCAAGCCGGCCCCCGGTTCGGGGCCAGATACGCAGTATTTT. The full variable domain, in which reference TRBV28 and TRBJ2-3 provide the parts outside the CDR3, is DVKVTQSSRYLVKRTGEKVFLECVQDMDHENMFWYRQDPGLGLRLIYFSYDVKMKEKGDIPEGYSVSREKKERFSLILESASTNQTSMYLCASKPAPGSGPDTQYFGPGTRLTVL.

The chain is built from TRBV7-9 and TRBJ2-2, with TRBD1 matching over 7 bases. Germline assignment: CDR1 SEHNR and CDR2 FQNEAQ (reference sequence). Unmatched junction bases numbered 1, after V lost 5 bases and J lost 1 base. CDR3 length: 14 residues. The CDR3 bases are TGTGCCAGCAGCCGACAGGGGAACACCGGGGAGCTGTTTTTT. Its protein is CASSRQGNTGELFF.

The gene calls are TRBV11-3 and TRBJ2-1; weak D call: TRBD2 (6 bases). The CDR3 has 14 residues. The germline V and J ends were trimmed by 3 bases and 7 bases, with 13 bases remaining between them. Germline lookup yields CDR1 SGHNT and CDR2 YENEEA. The CDR3 nucleotides read TGTGCCAGCAGCTTGACTAGAGGGCTTAATGAGCAGTTCTTC. It translates to CASSLTRGLNEQFF.

This clone was counted between two and nine times. J is TRBJ1-2 and V is TRBV10-3; the D gene is possibly TRBD1 (5 bases). The ends were cut back, 11 bases at V and 3 bases at J, with 10 bases in the middle. The CDR3 is 11 residues long. Per germline, CDR1 ENHRY and CDR2 SYGVKD. CDR3 amino acids: CASEGDYGYTF. DNA of the CDR3: TGTGCCTCGGAAGGGGACTATGGCTACACCTTC.

This clone has only a few counts. The rearrangement uses TRBV2 and TRBJ1-5; D remains ambiguous. The germline gives CDR1 SNHLY, CDR2 FYNNEI. This CDR3 spans 13 amino acids. Trimming left V 4 bases short and J 0 bases short, with 4 bases between. CDR3 amino acids: CASSADSNQPQHF. As DNA, the CDR3 is TGTGCCAGCAGTGCGGATAGCAATCAGCCCCAGCATTTT. The full variable domain, completed using reference TRBV2 and TRBJ1-5, is EPEVTQTPSHQVTQMGQEVILRCVPISNHLYFYWYRQILGQKVEFLVSFYNNEISEKSEIFDDQFSVERPDGSNFTLKIRSTKLEDSAMYFCASSADSNQPQHFGDGTRLSIL.

This clone was detected ten times or more. Other DNA sequences in the same sample also yield this CDR3. The CDR3 DNA follows: TGTGCCAGCAGCCTACACCCCAGCACAGATACGCAGTATTTT. Its translation is CASSLHPSTDTQYF. The chain joins TRBV7-3 to TRBJ2-3; D gene ambiguous. The germline V and J ends were trimmed by 5 bases and 0 bases, with 9 bases remaining between them. The germline V gene encodes CDR1 SGHTA and CDR2 FQGTGA. The CDR3 loop spans 14 amino acids.

The rearrangement joins TRBV19 to TRBJ1-5; no firm D call. Between the trimmed V and J ends, which lost 7 bases and 0 bases, there was a span of 13 bases. The germline V gene encodes CDR1 LNHDA and CDR2 SQIVND (reference sequence). The CDR3 sequence is 15 residues long. The CDR3 DNA reads as TGTGCCAGTACTCCTGGAAAAGGTAGCAATCAGCCCCAGCATTTT. Encoded protein: CASTPGKGSNQPQHF.

This clone has just one count. The chain is built from TRBV10-3 and TRBJ2-7, with D possibly being TRBD1 (5 bases). The CDR3 covers 12 residues. Germline values: CDR1 ENHRY, CDR2 SYGVKD. The V gene lost 4 bases and the J gene lost 3 bases, with 7 bases spanning the gap. The CDR3 bases are TGTGCCATCAGTGCGACAGTCTACGAGCAGTACTTC. Amino acids: CAISATVYEQYF.

The chain employs TRBV5-1 and TRBJ2-6; 7 bases are a match to TRBD2. The CDR3 length is 16 residues. Germline V CDR1 and CDR2: SGHRS, YFSETQ. J was trimmed by 0 bases and V by 3 bases; bases with no gene match: 3. The CDR3 coding sequence is TGCGCCAGCAGCTCGGGAGGAACCTCTGGGGCCAACGTCCTGACTTTC. Residues: CASSSGGTSGANVLTF.

CDR3 sequence: CASSYSSAGSEKLFF. CDR3 DNA: TGTGCCAGCAGTTACTCGAGCGCTGGATCCGAAAAACTGTTTTTT. J is TRBJ1-4 and V is TRBV6-5; no firm D call. Per the germline V gene, CDR1 is MNHEY and CDR2 is SVGAGI. This CDR3 has 15 residues. V shed 0 bases and J shed 8 bases, with 13 bases lying between them.

This clone appeared many times. The chain uses TRBV28 and TRBJ1-5; D uncertain. V was clipped by 5 bases and J by 7 bases, with 18 bases between them. The length of the CDR3 is 15 residues. The germline gives CDR1 MDHEN, CDR2 SYDVKM. Here the CDR3 reads CASSHPGLSWQPQHF. CDR3 coding DNA: TGTGCCAGCAGTCACCCCGGACTGTCTTGGCAGCCCCAGCATTTT.

The chain combines TRBV7-2 with TRBJ2-1; perhaps TRBD1 as D (6 bases). CDR1 is SGHTA, CDR2 FQGNSA, per germline. The CDR3 covers 15 residues. V was pared by 1 base and J by 3 bases, with 10 bases between. The CDR3 here is CASSLDGQIYNEQFF. In nucleotides, the CDR3 is TGTGCCAGCAGCTTAGACGGACAGATCTACAATGAGCAGTTCTTC.

This clone was seen more than once but under ten times. CDR3 amino acids: CSASTPPEQYF. CDR3 in DNA: TGCAGTGCTAGTACCCCCCCCGAGCAGTACTTC. The chain links TRBV20-1 to TRBJ2-7; D gene uncertain. CDR1 DFQATT and CDR2 SNEGSKA come from the germline V gene (reference sequence). CDR3 length: 11 amino acids. Trimming cost V 3 bases and J 6 bases, with 9 bases left between them.

This clone appeared a few times. The chain recombines TRBV19 with TRBJ2-3, with D maybe TRBD2 (6 bases). This CDR3 contains 16 residues. The V and J ends lost 10 bases and 0 bases respectively, with 20 bases between them. Germline V gene lookup returns CDR1 LNHDA and CDR2 SQIVND (reference sequence). This chain's CDR3 is CATSPRLAPSTDTQYF. Written as DNA, the CDR3 is TGTGCCACATCACCCCGGCTAGCGCCTAGCACAGATACGCAGTATTTT.

The rearrangement links TRBV7-2 to TRBJ1-1; D gene uncertain. Germline V lookup: CDR1 SGHTA, CDR2 FQGNSA. This CDR3 contains 14 residues. Deletions cut 6 bases from V and 3 bases from J, with 14 bases between. The CDR3 protein is CASSPGRADTEAFF. The DNA for the CDR3 is TGTGCCAGCAGTCCGGGGAGGGCCGACACTGAAGCTTTCTTT.

This rearrangement joins TRBV5-1 to TRBJ2-2, with D maybe TRBD2 (5 bases). The germline CDR1 and CDR2 sequences are SGHRS and YFSETQ. Trimming shortened V by 6 bases and J by 4 bases, and 19 bases separated the two germline ends. The CDR3 has 16 amino acids. This CDR3 reads CASTPKRPGSTGELFF. The DNA for the CDR3 is TGCGCCAGCACCCCGAAAAGGCCGGGGAGCACCGGGGAGCTGTTTTTT.

CDR3 region: CASSKPGLAGTDTQYF. Here the CDR3 DNA reads TGTGCCAGCAGCAAACCGGGACTAGCGGGCACAGATACGCAGTATTTT. The chain recombines TRBV11-2 with TRBJ2-3; 11 bases match TRBD2. V lost 5 bases and J lost 1; bases outside the gene matches: 5. CDR1 is SGHAT, CDR2 FQNNGV, per germline. CDR3 length: 16 amino acids.

The CDR3 bases are TGCGCCAGCAGCCAAGATTTACAGGGGAGGCAGCCCCAGCATTTT. Its protein product is CASSQDLQGRQPQHF. This chain connects TRBV4-1 to TRBJ1-5; 7 bases align to TRBD1. This CDR3 contains 15 residues. Germline loops: CDR1 MGHRA, CDR2 YSYEKL. V gave up 0 bases and J gave up 7 bases; unmatched junction bases: 6.

This clone appeared a few times. The chain carries TRBV19 and TRBJ1-3; D ambiguous. V lost 3 bases to trimming and J lost 4 bases, with 10 bases between them. Germline loops: CDR1 LNHDA, CDR2 SQIVND (reference sequence). This CDR3 spans 14 amino acids. CDR3: CASSISTAGNTIYF. CDR3 nucleotide sequence: TGTGCCAGTAGTATTTCCACAGCAGGAAACACCATATATTTT.